The sequence of this T cell receptor beta chain was determined in a study of CD8 T cells in ankylosing spondylitis. General study findings and limits: Among TCR beta sequences, a motif of eight highly homologous variants appeared characteristic of ankylosing spondylitis blood.

Molecular-barcoded quantitative 5'-RACE produced these TCR beta libraries. TCRdb reprocessed the 5' RACE reads via MiXCR and lists one record per CDR3 protein. The sample has approximately 440,000 distinct CDR3 sequences; 17% are singletons. In the case of this clonotype: What it recognizes is unknown.

This clonotype was obtained from a male donor with ankylosing spondylitis. Sample: blood, either unsorted or a sorted T cell fraction (not recorded which).

The CDR3 sequence: CASSLVRGTKNIQYF. DNA of the CDR3: TGTGCCAGCAGCTTGGTCCGGGGGACCAAAAACATTCAGTACTTC. This chain uses TRBV5-5 with TRBJ2-4; maybe TRBD2 (6 bases). The CDR3 extends over 15 amino acids. Germline loops: CDR1 SGHKS, CDR2 YYEKEE (reference sequence). Trimming stripped 0 bases from V and 2 bases from J, with 9 bases between.